These 20 T cell receptor beta chains were all obtained from the same sample, sequenced in a study of blood T cell repertoires in COVID-19. Assay: immunoSEQ multiplex PCR; the TCRdb copy retains only in-frame clones and omits some. This sample has about 94,000 clones, with under 80% found just once. The sequencing input was peripheral blood. The receptors originated from a man between 65 and 85 years old with COVID-19, enrolled during active disease.

This clone showed up just a few times. This chain connects TRBV3-1 (or the pseudogene TRBV3-2) to TRBJ1-2; D unresolved. Germline CDR1 and CDR2: LGHDT and YNNKEL (reference sequence). This CDR3 contains 15 residues. V dropped 4 bases and J dropped 5 bases, with 17 bases sitting between them. The CDR3 DNA reads TGTGCCAGCAGCCCAGCCGCAAGCGGGGATTATGGCTACACCTTC. Amino acids: CASSPAASGDYGYTF.

This clone was detected once. This chain links TRBV5-1 with TRBJ2-1; D remains unclear. The CDR3 consists of 15 residues. Looked up from germline, CDR1 is SGHRS and CDR2 is YFSETQ. With 0 bases removed from V and 1 base from J, the gap between germline ends came to 8 bases. The CDR3 DNA follows: TGCGCCAGCAGCTTGGTGGCAGGATCCTACAATGAGCAGTTCTTC. Translating gives CASSLVAGSYNEQFF.

The chain couples TRBV7-8 to TRBJ1-5; D is unresolved. The CDR3 is 13 amino acids. In germline, CDR1 is SGHVS, CDR2 FQNEAQ. Between the trimmed V and J ends, which lost 1 base and 6 bases, there was a span of 7 bases. The CDR3 nucleotides read TGTGCCAGCAGCTTAGTTCGGTTTCAGCCCCAGCATTTT. It specifies CASSLVRFQPQHF.

This chain joins TRBV28 and TRBJ1-2; D possibly corresponds to TRBD1 (5 bases). This CDR3 is built from 15 residues. Germline V gene lookup returns CDR1 MDHEN and CDR2 SYDVKM. The V end was cut by 4 bases, the J end by 4 bases, with 16 bases between. The CDR3 protein is CASSSRKGDSYGYTF. Written as DNA, the CDR3 is TGTGCCAGCAGTTCCCGAAAAGGTGACAGCTATGGCTACACCTTC.

The chain uses TRBV9 and TRBJ2-1; 10 bases map to TRBD2. Germline V CDR1 and CDR2: SGDLS, YYNGEE. The CDR3 is 17 amino acids. J lost 6 bases, V lost 0 bases, and 9 bases had no gene match. The CDR3 DNA sequence: TGTGCCAGCAGCGTAGTAGGGTTGGCTAGCGGGAGCAATGAGCAGTTCTTC. This encodes CASSVVGLASGSNEQFF.

The chain joins TRBV28 to TRBJ1-5, with 8 bases that match TRBD1. CDR3 length: 14 residues. Per germline, CDR1 MDHEN and CDR2 SYDVKM. The trim removed 7 bases at V and 7 bases at J, leaving 9 bases unmatched. This chain's CDR3 is CASTGQGWDQPQHF. The DNA of the CDR3 is TGTGCCAGCACCGGACAGGGATGGGACCAGCCCCAGCATTTT.

The chain carries TRBV7-2 and TRBJ2-5, with D uncertain. The V gene's germline CDR1 is SGHTA and CDR2 FQGNSA. The CDR3 contains 13 residues. Trimming shortened V by 0 bases and J by 1 base, and 3 bases separated the two germline ends. The DNA of the CDR3 is TGTGCCAGCAGCTTAGCCAGCCAAGAGACCCAGTACTTC. Translated, it gives CASSLASQETQYF. The full variable domain, in which reference TRBV7-2 and TRBJ2-5 provide the parts outside the CDR3, is GAGVSQSPSNKVTEKGKDVELRCDPISGHTALYWYRQSLGQGLEFLIYFQGNSAPDKSGLPSDRFSAERTGGSVSTLTIQRTQQEDSAVYLCASSLASQETQYFGPGTRLLVL.

This rearrangement joins TRBV7-2 to TRBJ2-5; unclear D gene. V lost 6 bases, J lost 5 bases, and 7 bases lay in between. Per the germline V gene, CDR1 is SGHTA and CDR2 is FQGNSA. The CDR3 is made up of 11 amino acids. This CDR3 reads CASRLRETQYF. The CDR3 nucleotides are TGTGCCAGCAGACTCAGGGAGACCCAGTACTTC.

The chain joins TRBV15 to TRBJ2-1; 9 nucleotides line up with TRBD2. Germline V gives CDR1 LNHNV, CDR2 YYDKDF (reference sequence). V gave up 5 bases and J gave up 14 bases; unmatched junction bases: 7. The CDR3 is 12 residues long. CDR3 sequence (DNA): TGTGCCACCAGCCTGGGACTAGCAAGGAAGTTCTTC. Amino acids: CATSLGLARKFF.

This clone was seen more than once but under ten times. The chain joins TRBV5-4 to TRBJ2-1; D is unresolved. V shed 0 bases and J shed 0 bases, with 4 bases lying between them. This CDR3 region has 14 residues. The V gene's germline CDR1 is SGHNT and CDR2 YYREEE (reference sequence). The CDR3 here is CASSLDSSYNEQFF. Written as DNA, the CDR3 is TGTGCCAGCAGCTTGGACAGCTCCTACAATGAGCAGTTCTTC.

This clone showed up just once. The chain links TRBV9 to TRBJ2-3; weak D call: TRBD2 (6 bases). Trimming took 3 bases from V and 0 from J, leaving 17 bases between them. The CDR3 sequence is 17 residues long. CDR1 is SGDLS and CDR2 is YYNGEE in the germline V gene. The CDR3 region is CASSDRQAGLSTDTQYF. The CDR3 DNA follows: TGTGCCAGCAGCGATCGCCAAGCGGGCCTGAGCACAGATACGCAGTATTTT.

The V gene is TRBV7-2, the J gene TRBJ2-7; 12 bases are shared with TRBD2. Looked up from germline, CDR1 is SGHTA and CDR2 is FQGNSA. The CDR3 consists of 15 residues. Losses at the gene ends were 3 bases for V and 4 bases for J; bases not matched to a gene: 4. CDR3 sequence reads: CASSFPSGRAYEQYF. The CDR3 DNA reads as TGTGCCAGCAGCTTTCCTAGCGGGAGGGCTTACGAGCAGTACTTC.

This clone was seen only a few times. This chain connects TRBV30 to TRBJ1-1, with D possibly matching TRBD1 (6 bases). The length of the CDR3 is 12 residues. Germline V gene lookup returns CDR1 GTSNPN and CDR2 SVGIG (reference sequence). V gave up 2 bases and J gave up 10 bases, with 14 bases separating them. The CDR3 reads CAWSWGGGRAFF. The CDR3 nucleotides are TGTGCCTGGAGTTGGGGGGGCGGAAGAGCTTTCTTT.

The V call is TRBV27, the J call TRBJ2-2, with TRBD2 matching 7 bases. J lost 6 bases, V lost 6 bases, and 10 bases had no gene match. Germline V CDR1 and CDR2: MNHEY, SMNVEV (reference sequence). The CDR3 covers 15 residues. Here the CDR3 reads CASRVGAGDPGELFF. In DNA form, the CDR3 reads TGTGCCAGCAGGGTAGGGGCGGGAGATCCCGGGGAGCTGTTTTTT.

Written as DNA, the CDR3 is TGTGCCAGCAGCTCTGGACAGGGGTTACGAGAGACCCAGTACTTC. It is translated as CASSSGQGLRETQYF. The rearrangement uses TRBV5-8 and TRBJ2-5; TRBD1 agrees at 9 bases. V lost 3 bases, J lost 4 bases, and 7 bases stayed unmatched. Germline V CDR1 and CDR2: SGHTS, YDEGEE. There are 15 residues in the CDR3. The variable domain in full, with the rest retrieved from reference TRBV5-8 and TRBJ2-5, is EAGVTQSPTHLIKTRGQQATLRCSPISGHTSVYWYQQALGLGLQFLLWYDEGEERNRGNFPPRFSGRQFPNYSSELNVNALELEDSALYLCASSSGQGLRETQYFGPGTRLLVL.

The rearrangement links TRBV10-3 to TRBJ2-7; D may be TRBD2 (6 bases). Per germline, CDR1 ENHRY and CDR2 SYGVKD. The length of the CDR3 is 17 residues. V lost 0 bases and J lost 6, with 21 bases in between. Here the CDR3 DNA reads TGTGCCATCAGTGAGTCGATCGGGGGTGATACGACGGGCGAGCAGTACTTC. Amino acids: CAISESIGGDTTGEQYF.

The V and J genes are TRBV5-1 and TRBJ2-3, with D unclear. Deletions cut 3 bases from V and 2 bases from J, with 10 bases between. The CDR3 loop spans 14 amino acids. Germline CDR1 reads SGHRS; CDR2 reads YFSETQ. CDR3 nucleotide sequence: TGCGCCAGCAGCTCTGGGCAGTACACAGATACGCAGTATTTT. It is translated as CASSSGQYTDTQYF. The entire variable domain, with the rest obtained from reference TRBV5-1 and TRBJ2-3, is as follows: KAGVTQTPRYLIKTRGQQVTLSCSPISGHRSVSWYQQTPGQGLQFLFEYFSETQRNKGNFPGRFSGRQFSNSRSEMNVSTLELGDSALYLCASSSGQYTDTQYFGPGTRLTVL.

CDR3 residues: CASSKGGDLNYGYTF. The CDR3 DNA reads as TGTGCCAGCAGCAAAGGGGGGGATCTTAACTATGGCTACACCTTC. This rearrangement joins TRBV21-1 to TRBJ1-2. TRBV21-1 is assigned pseudogene status. This CDR3 is built from 15 residues.

The chain couples TRBV13 to TRBJ2-3, with TRBD1 identical over 9 bases. CDR1 PRHDT and CDR2 FYEKMQ come from the germline V gene (reference sequence). The CDR3 has 14 amino acids. The V segment lost 5 bases and the J segment 5 bases; nucleotides outside the gene matches: 5. DNA for the CDR3: TGTGCCAGCAGCCTCGGGACAGGGCAAGATACGCAGTATTTT. This codes for CASSLGTGQDTQYF.

The chain couples TRBV27 to TRBJ1-5, with D maybe TRBD1 (5 bases). This CDR3 region has 19 residues. V gave up 6 bases and J gave up 2 bases, with 26 bases separating them. Per germline, CDR1 MNHEY and CDR2 SMNVEV (reference sequence). Written as DNA, the CDR3 is TGTGCCAGCAGCCATACCAGGTCCCTAGACAGTCAGGGCAATCAGCCCCAGCATTTT. It translates to CASSHTRSLDSQGNQPQHF.